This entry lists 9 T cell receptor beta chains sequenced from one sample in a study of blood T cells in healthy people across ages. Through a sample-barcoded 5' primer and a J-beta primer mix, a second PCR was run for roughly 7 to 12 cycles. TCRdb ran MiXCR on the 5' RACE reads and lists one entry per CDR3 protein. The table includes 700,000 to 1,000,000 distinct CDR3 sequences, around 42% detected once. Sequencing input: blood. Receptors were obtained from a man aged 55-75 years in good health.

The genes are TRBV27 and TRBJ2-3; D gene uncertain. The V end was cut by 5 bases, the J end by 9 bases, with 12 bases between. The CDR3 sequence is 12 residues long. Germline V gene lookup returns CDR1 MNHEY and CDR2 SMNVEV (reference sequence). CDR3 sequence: CASSPEGPTQYF. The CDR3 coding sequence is TGTGCCAGCAGTCCCGAAGGGCCCACGCAGTATTTT.

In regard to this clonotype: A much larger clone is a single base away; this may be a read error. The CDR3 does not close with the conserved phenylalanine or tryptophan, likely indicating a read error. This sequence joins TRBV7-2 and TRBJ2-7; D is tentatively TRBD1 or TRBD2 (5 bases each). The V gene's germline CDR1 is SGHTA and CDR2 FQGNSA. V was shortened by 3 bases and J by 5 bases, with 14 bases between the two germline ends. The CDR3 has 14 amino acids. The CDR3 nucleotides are TGTGCCAGCAGCTTGGGTGGGGGTGCCAACGAGCAGTACTTA. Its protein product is CASSLGGGANEQYL.

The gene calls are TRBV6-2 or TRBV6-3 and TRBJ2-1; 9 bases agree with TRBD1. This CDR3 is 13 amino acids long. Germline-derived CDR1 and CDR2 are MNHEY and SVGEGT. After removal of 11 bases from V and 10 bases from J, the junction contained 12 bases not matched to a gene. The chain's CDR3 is CAVSGTGTYEQFF. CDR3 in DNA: TGTGCCGTCTCCGGGACAGGGACCTACGAGCAGTTCTTC.

CDR3 region: CAGRGTPNNYGYTF. The CDR3 DNA reads TGTGCCGGGCGCGGGACACCGAATAACTATGGCTACACCTTC. J is TRBJ1-2 and V is TRBV6-1; D is possibly TRBD1 (6 bases). The CDR3 is 14 residues long. Germline CDR1 reads MNHNS; CDR2 reads SASEGT. Trimming shortened V by 11 bases and J by 1 base, and 17 bases separated the two germline ends.

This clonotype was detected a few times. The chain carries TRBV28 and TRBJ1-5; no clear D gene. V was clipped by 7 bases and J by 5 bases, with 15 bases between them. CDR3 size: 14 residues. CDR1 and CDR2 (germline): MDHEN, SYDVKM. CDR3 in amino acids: CASNPEITHQPQHF. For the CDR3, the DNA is TGTGCCAGCAACCCCGAGATAACTCATCAGCCCCAGCATTTT.

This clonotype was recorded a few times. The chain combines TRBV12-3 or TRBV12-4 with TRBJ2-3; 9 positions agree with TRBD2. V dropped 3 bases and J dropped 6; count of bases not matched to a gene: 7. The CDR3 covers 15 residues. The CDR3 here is CASSFMAGGADTQYF. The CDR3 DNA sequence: TGTGCCAGCAGTTTTATGGCGGGGGGGGCGGATACGCAGTATTTT.

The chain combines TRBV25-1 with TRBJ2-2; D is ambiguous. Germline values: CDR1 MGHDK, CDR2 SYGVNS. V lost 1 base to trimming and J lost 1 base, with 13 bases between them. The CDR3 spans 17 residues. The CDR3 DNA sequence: TGTGCCAGCAGTGAATTTGATCCGGGTTTGAACACCGGGGAGCTGTTTTTT. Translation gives CASSEFDPGLNTGELFF.

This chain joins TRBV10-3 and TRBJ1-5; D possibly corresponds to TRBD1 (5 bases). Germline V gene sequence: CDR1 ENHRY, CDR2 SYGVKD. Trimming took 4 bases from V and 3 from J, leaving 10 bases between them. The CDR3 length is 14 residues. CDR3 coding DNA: TGTGCCATCAGTGTGGCAGGGAACAATCAGCCCCAGCATTTT. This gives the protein CAISVAGNNQPQHF.

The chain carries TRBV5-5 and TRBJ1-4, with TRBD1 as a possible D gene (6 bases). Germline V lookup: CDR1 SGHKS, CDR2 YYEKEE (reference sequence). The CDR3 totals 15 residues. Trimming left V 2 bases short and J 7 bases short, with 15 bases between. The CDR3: CASSLGGIGSEKLFF. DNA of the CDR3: TGTGCCAGCAGCTTAGGGGGGATCGGGAGTGAAAAACTGTTTTTT.